This T cell receptor (beta chain) was sequenced during a study of glioma-infiltrating T cells after dendritic cell vaccination. General observations from the study: Survival was not directly related to TCR clonality in these patients.

Germline lookup yields CDR1 SGHVS and CDR2 FNYEAQ. This CDR3 is built from 15 residues. With V trimmed by 5 bases and J by 6 bases, 11 bases remained unmatched. Method: immunoSEQ multiplex PCR; TCRdb's copy keeps in-frame clones and lacks some. The sample lists 85,000 to 100,000 clones, 65% to 85% occurring once. In regard to this clone: Its matching antigen is unknown.

Time point reported: after dendritic cell vaccination, including at tumor progression/relapse. This receptor was obtained from a human donor with glioblastoma. Source: blood, taken after dendritic cell vaccination. The chain recombines TRBV7-6 with TRBJ2-7; 9 positions agree with TRBD1. CDR3 protein: CASSGGQGQGSEQYF. The CDR3 coding sequence is TGTGCCAGCAGCGGTGGACAGGGGCAAGGAAGCGAGCAGTACTTC.